The 24 T cell receptor beta chains below were found in one sample sequenced in a study of cytomegalovirus exposure and HLA in healthy donors. The PCR was carried out with 60 Vbeta primers and 13 Jbeta primers. Data came from immunoSEQ multiplex PCR; TCRdb stores just in-frame clones and leaves some out. The sample gives around 92,000 clones, over 60% of which show up once; roughly 8.8% is in the top ten. Sequencing used PBMCs. All receptors come from a human donor in good health.

J is TRBJ2-3 and V is TRBV6-5; the D gene is possibly TRBD1 (6 bases). The V end was cut by 7 bases, the J end by 4 bases, with 18 bases between. The CDR3 covers 15 residues. The germline CDR1 and CDR2 sequences are MNHEY and SVGAGI. The DNA for the CDR3 is TGTGCCAGCAACCAAGGGGGTTGGAATGCAGATACGCAGTATTTT. Its protein is CASNQGGWNADTQYF.

This sequence joins TRBV7-9 and TRBJ2-1; D is possibly TRBD1 (6 bases). V was pared by 5 bases and J by 4 bases, with 12 bases between. The CDR3 totals 14 residues. Per the germline V gene, CDR1 is SEHNR and CDR2 is FQNEAQ (reference sequence). In nucleotides, the CDR3 is TGTGCCAGCAGCGTTACGGACAGTTACAATGAGCAGTTCTTC. Translated, it gives CASSVTDSYNEQFF.

V and J are TRBV5-5 and TRBJ2-3; D not resolved. V was shortened by 0 bases and J by 5 bases, with 13 bases between the two germline ends. Germline V gene sequence: CDR1 SGHKS, CDR2 YYEKEE (reference sequence). The CDR3 contains 15 residues. CDR3 in DNA: TGTGCCAGCAGCTTGGCTCCTCTCCCGAGAGATACGCAGTATTTT. Residues: CASSLAPLPRDTQYF.

The chain uses TRBV7-2 and TRBJ2-1, with 15 bases aligning to TRBD2. Germline CDR1 and CDR2: SGHTA and FQGNSA. This CDR3 is built from 16 residues. With 5 bases clipped from V and 5 bases from J, the junction kept 4 bases outside the gene matches. The DNA for the CDR3 is TGTGCCAGCAGCCGGAGGACTAGCGGGAGGGACAATGAGCAGTTCTTC. This gives the protein CASSRRTSGRDNEQFF.

The V gene is TRBV18, the J gene TRBJ2-2; D is possibly TRBD1 (5 bases). This CDR3 is built from 14 residues. V lost 6 bases to trimming and J lost 0 bases, with 8 bases between them. Germline CDR1 and CDR2: KGHSH and LQKENI. The CDR3 DNA reads TGTGCCAGCTCCATGGACACGAACACCGGGGAGCTGTTTTTT. It yields the protein CASSMDTNTGELFF.

The chain couples TRBV27 to TRBJ2-2, with TRBD1 identical over 11 bases. The CDR3 sequence is 16 residues long. V shed 5 bases, J shed 8 bases, and the junction held 10 bases outside the gene matches. Germline loops: CDR1 MNHEY, CDR2 SMNVEV (reference sequence). The CDR3: CASSPGDRGFSGELFF. DNA of the CDR3: TGTGCCAGCAGTCCGGGGGACAGGGGGTTTTCGGGGGAGCTGTTTTTT.

In its sample, this clone was seen a few times. The rearrangement links TRBV5-4 to TRBJ1-2; D call uncertain. The CDR3 spans 13 residues. Germline assignment: CDR1 SGHNT and CDR2 YYREEE (reference sequence). Deletions cut 7 bases from V and 1 base from J, with 11 bases between. CDR3: CASRTRSNYGYTF. The CDR3 DNA reads as TGTGCCAGCCGTACCCGGAGTAACTATGGCTACACCTTC.

V and J are TRBV6-1 and TRBJ1-1; possible D gene TRBD1, 5 bases. CDR1 MNHNS and CDR2 SASEGT come from the germline V gene. V lost 3 bases and J lost 0, with 11 bases in between. This CDR3 has 15 amino acids. The CDR3 bases are TGTGCCAGCAGTGATATTGGGGCCATGAACACTGAAGCTTTCTTT. Translating it yields CASSDIGAMNTEAFF.

The chain links TRBV10-3 to TRBJ1-1, with a possible D match to TRBD1 (5 bases). This CDR3 spans 15 amino acids. Germline CDR1 is ENHRY and CDR2 is SYGVKD. V dropped 7 bases and J dropped 1 base, with 16 bases sitting between them. CDR3: CAIKERGGKNTEAFF. The CDR3 bases are TGTGCCATCAAGGAGAGGGGCGGGAAGAACACTGAAGCTTTCTTT.

This clone was recorded many times. V usage is TRBV14 and J usage is TRBJ2-1; 12 bases are a match to TRBD2. The CDR3 is 15 amino acids. With 3 bases clipped from V and 7 bases from J, the junction kept 4 bases outside the gene matches. CDR1 is SGHDN, CDR2 FVKESK, per germline. Here the CDR3 reads CASSQTSGSGNEQFF. In DNA form, the CDR3 reads TGTGCCAGCAGCCAGACTAGCGGGAGTGGAAATGAGCAGTTCTTC.

On this clone: Sequence at one end of the junction differs from germline and may be a read error. The chain uses TRBV4-1 and TRBJ1-4; 8 bases line up with TRBD1. Per germline, CDR1 MGHRA and CDR2 YSYEKL. This CDR3 comprises 15 residues. The CDR3 bases are TGCGTCAGCAGCCAGGGGGCAGGGGCTAATGAAAAACTGTTTTTT. Its protein product is CVSSQGAGANEKLFF.

This chain connects TRBV6-6 to TRBJ1-1, with D maybe TRBD1 (6 bases). Germline V gene data show CDR1 as MNHNY and CDR2 as SVGAGI (reference sequence). CDR3 size: 14 residues. The V gene lost 7 bases and the J gene lost 5 bases, with 17 bases spanning the gap. This CDR3 is CASTEQGVRTEAFF. The CDR3 nucleotides are TGTGCCAGCACCGAACAGGGTGTGCGGACTGAAGCTTTCTTT.

This clone has more than one count but fewer than ten. The V gene is TRBV9, the J gene TRBJ2-1; 13 bases line up with TRBD2. CDR3 length: 20 amino acids. Germline trimming cut 4 bases from V and 0 bases from J; bases unmatched to any gene: 13. CDR1 is SGDLS, CDR2 YYNGEE, per germline. The CDR3 DNA follows: TGTGCCAGCAGCCCGATCACCGGACTAGCGGGGGTTAGCTCCTACAATGAGCAGTTCTTC. Translated: CASSPITGLAGVSSYNEQFF.

Only a few counts were recorded for this clone. This chain joins TRBV6-6 and TRBJ1-1; the match to TRBD1 covers 8 bases. Germline CDR1 MNHNY, CDR2 SVGAGI (reference sequence). This CDR3 region has 15 residues. V was pared by 7 bases and J by 5 bases, with 12 bases of the junction left unmatched. This CDR3 reads CASTGMVTGATEAFF. CDR3 DNA sequence: TGTGCCAGCACCGGGATGGTGACAGGGGCGACTGAAGCTTTCTTT.

This sequence joins TRBV7-9 and TRBJ1-1, with a weak D call TRBD1 (6 bases). Trimming took 1 base from V and 0 from J, leaving 9 bases between them. The CDR3 runs to 15 residues. The V gene's germline CDR1 is SEHNR and CDR2 FQNEAQ (reference sequence). The CDR3 coding sequence is TGTGCCAGCAGCTTAGAGGGGACAATGAACACTGAAGCTTTCTTT. It encodes CASSLEGTMNTEAFF.

The chain employs TRBV7-2 and TRBJ2-3, with 7 bases identical to TRBD2. The CDR3 length is 16 residues. The germline V gene encodes CDR1 SGHTA and CDR2 FQGNSA. Losses at the gene ends were 0 bases for V and 0 bases for J; bases not matched to a gene: 3. The CDR3 spells CASSLAGTTSTDTQYF. Here the CDR3 DNA reads TGTGCCAGCAGCTTAGCCGGGACTACTAGCACAGATACGCAGTATTTT.

The CDR3 sequence: CASSLATGVGSPLHF. The CDR3 region has the DNA TGTGCCAGCAGCTTAGCTACGGGGGTGGGCTCACCCCTCCACTTT. The V call is TRBV7-9, the J call TRBJ1-6; tentative D call: TRBD1 (5 bases). This CDR3 spans 15 amino acids. Germline loops: CDR1 SEHNR, CDR2 FQNEAQ (reference sequence). Trimming took off 0 bases at V and 10 bases at J, with 13 bases between the two ends.

J is TRBJ2-3 and V is TRBV5-1; TRBD2 aligns across 9 bases. Germline-derived CDR1 and CDR2 are SGHRS and YFSETQ. Germline trimming cut 6 bases from V and 4 bases from J; bases unmatched to any gene: 6. This CDR3 is 14 amino acids long. CDR3 sequence: CASTQTSGADTQYF. CDR3 sequence (DNA): TGCGCCAGCACCCAGACTAGCGGAGCAGATACGCAGTATTTT.

This chain links TRBV21-1 with TRBJ2-6; the listed D gene, TRBD1, was not tested against the DNA. TRBV21-1 is termed a pseudogene. The CDR3 runs 17 residues. The CDR3 coding sequence is TGTGCCAGCTCTAGTCCCGGGACAGGGGCTGGGGCCAACGTCCTGACTTTC. This gives the protein CASSSPGTGAGANVLTF.

This clone was observed a few times. The chain is built from TRBV14 and TRBJ1-1; 7 bases map to TRBD1. V shed 5 bases, J shed 9 bases, and the junction held 3 bases outside the gene matches. CDR3 length: 11 amino acids. CDR1 SGHDN and CDR2 FVKESK come from the germline V gene. In DNA, the CDR3 is TGTGCCAGCAGCGCAGGGGGAAAAGCTTTCTTT. Residues: CASSAGGKAFF.

V usage is TRBV9 and J usage is TRBJ1-1; weak D call: TRBD1 (6 bases). Deletions cut 4 bases from V and 0 bases from J, with 16 bases between. The germline V gene has CDR1 SGDLS and CDR2 YYNGEE. This CDR3 comprises 16 residues. The CDR3 loop is CASSPRGGGVNTEAFF. CDR3 nucleotide sequence: TGTGCCAGCAGCCCTCGAGGGGGGGGCGTGAACACTGAAGCTTTCTTT.

The rearrangement uses TRBV5-1 and TRBJ2-7; unclear D gene. With 4 bases removed from V and 4 bases from J, the gap between germline ends came to 15 bases. In germline, CDR1 is SGHRS, CDR2 YFSETQ. The CDR3 length is 14 residues. Here the CDR3 DNA reads TGCGCCAGCAGCCCCGAGAAGCAAGAATACGAGCAGTACTTC. Translating it yields CASSPEKQEYEQYF. The full variable domain, its missing parts supplied by reference TRBV5-1 and TRBJ2-7, is KAGVTQTPRYLIKTRGQQVTLSCSPISGHRSVSWYQQTPGQGLQFLFEYFSETQRNKGNFPGRFSGRQFSNSRSEMNVSTLELGDSALYLCASSPEKQEYEQYFGPGTRLTVT.

The rearrangement joins TRBV27 to TRBJ1-2; TRBD1 agrees at 8 bases. Germline lookup yields CDR1 MNHEY and CDR2 SMNVEV (reference sequence). Trimming cost V 3 bases and J 3 bases; bases outside gene matches: 3. The CDR3 extends over 14 amino acids. CDR3 amino acids: CASSFLDRDYGYTF. CDR3 DNA: TGTGCCAGCAGTTTTTTGGACAGGGACTATGGCTACACCTTC.

This clone is a singleton in its sample. The J gene is TRBJ1-2, the V gene TRBV7-2, with 7 bases identical to TRBD1. The CDR3 runs to 14 residues. With V trimmed by 1 base and J by 3 bases, 2 bases remained unmatched. Germline V gene data show CDR1 as SGHTA and CDR2 as FQGNSA. The CDR3 region is CASSLDDRDYGYTF. The CDR3 DNA follows: TGTGCCAGCAGCTTAGACGACAGGGACTATGGCTACACCTTC.